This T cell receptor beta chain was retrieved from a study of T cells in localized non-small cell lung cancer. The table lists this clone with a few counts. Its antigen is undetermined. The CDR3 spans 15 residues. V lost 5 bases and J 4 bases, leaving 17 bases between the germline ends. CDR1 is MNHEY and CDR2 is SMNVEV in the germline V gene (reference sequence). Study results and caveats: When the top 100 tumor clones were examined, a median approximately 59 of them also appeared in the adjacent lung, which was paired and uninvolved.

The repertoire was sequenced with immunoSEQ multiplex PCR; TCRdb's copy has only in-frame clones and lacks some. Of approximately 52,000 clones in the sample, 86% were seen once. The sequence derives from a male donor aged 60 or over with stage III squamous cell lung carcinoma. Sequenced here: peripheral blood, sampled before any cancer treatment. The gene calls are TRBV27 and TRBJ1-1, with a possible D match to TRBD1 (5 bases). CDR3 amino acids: CASSPRQGPSTEAFF. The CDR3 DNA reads TGTGCCAGCAGTCCTAGGCAGGGCCCATCCACTGAAGCTTTCTTT.